This TCR beta chain emerged from a study of blood T cell repertoires in COVID-19 (dated by TCRdb to the early 2020s). At the level of the whole study: The collaborator samples originated in the United States, Italy and Spain and spanned the acute and convalescent phases of COVID-19. The prospective study material was composed of cDNA or gDNA derived from T cells, B-cell-depleted T cells, or PBMCs. Deeply sampled blood TCRbeta repertoires from subjects exposed to, actively infected with, or recovered from COVID-19 were included in the dataset. The repertoires were made available in a free public database intended to serve as a resource for research on the immune response to SARS-CoV-2. The samples were drawn from two sources: the first 160 participants of the ongoing ImmuneRACE study, and 1,000 to 1,500 subjects contributed by 6 global collaborators. Sample metadata almost always included a de-identified subject ID, COVID-19 status, age in years and sex. Where available, HLA class I and class II types were obtained from metadata supplied by the sample provider rather than from assay-based typing.

Trimming removed 6 bases from V and 0 bases from J; the gene matches leave 13 bases unexplained. For CDR1 and CDR2, the germline V gene lists SQVTM and ANQGSEA. Taken from cysteine to phenylalanine, the CDR3 has 16 residues. Just CDR3 DNA is preserved here, 48 bases in frame from base 1. Results and caveats for the whole study, not just this receptor: How much clinical and demographic metadata was included differed by source and by participant, and the metadata was provided uncurated.

In the prospective study, participants were about 18 to 100 years old, resided in 25 or so geographic areas of the United States, and were enrolled through a virtual design. To assign participants to cohorts, the prospective study relied on clinical history that participants themselves reported in a screening survey and a study questionnaire. For ImmuneRACE Cohort 3, a participant was defined as recovered based on two consecutive negative NP/OP PCR tests, clearance by a healthcare professional, or resolution of symptoms. In the prospective study, mobile phlebotomists collected whole blood, serum and a nasopharyngeal or oropharyngeal swab from each participant. Additional blood draws and questionnaires over an approximately two-month period could optionally be provided by prospective study participants. Before DNA extraction, blood samples from the prospective study were shipped at room temperature or frozen.

The immunoSEQ Assay, a bias-controlled multiplex PCR, was used to amplify TCRbeta CDR3 regions from genomic DNA. Processing in the source paper ran as follows. Nucleated cell counts per sample were estimated from amplification of reference gene primers within the assay. Sequence reads were collapsed and filtered to measure the absolute abundance of every unique TCRbeta CDR3 rearrangement. For each sample, productive Simpson clonality was calculated as the square root of Simpson's diversity index across productive rearrangements. As stored in TCRdb, this immuneACCESS dataset retains in-frame rearrangements with V and J assigned. A fraction of the clones does not appear; measured against another copy, unresolved V genes explain less than half of the discrepancy, and the remainder lacks a known reason. For V, J and clone size, that table is used; D and trimming come from the DNA. This sample is represented by 150,000 or so clones; 84% of them were singletons. Approximately 8% of the sample belongs to the ten largest clones.

This clone was seen more than once but under ten times. This receptor's antigen is unknown. No base quality values were provided; no much bigger clone lies one nucleotide off. This chain joins TRBV29-1 to TRBJ1-2, with 7 central nucleotides matching TRBD1. This clonotype originated in a woman aged 45-59 years who had recovered from COVID-19. The sequencing input was PBMCs or T cells enriched from blood (not recorded which). CDR3 sequence: CSVSRPGTAANYGYTF. The DNA reads as follows: TGCAGCGTCTCCCGACCGGGGACAGCCGCTAACTATGGCTACACCTTC. Beyond the CDR3, the reference TRBV29-1 and TRBJ1-2 genes provide the residues; the full variable domain reads: SAVISQKPSRDICQRGTSLTIQCQVDSQVTMMFWYRQQPGQSLTLIATANQGSEATYESGFVIDKFPISRPNLTFSTLTVSNMSPEDSSIYLCSVSRPGTAANYGYTFGSGTRLTVV.